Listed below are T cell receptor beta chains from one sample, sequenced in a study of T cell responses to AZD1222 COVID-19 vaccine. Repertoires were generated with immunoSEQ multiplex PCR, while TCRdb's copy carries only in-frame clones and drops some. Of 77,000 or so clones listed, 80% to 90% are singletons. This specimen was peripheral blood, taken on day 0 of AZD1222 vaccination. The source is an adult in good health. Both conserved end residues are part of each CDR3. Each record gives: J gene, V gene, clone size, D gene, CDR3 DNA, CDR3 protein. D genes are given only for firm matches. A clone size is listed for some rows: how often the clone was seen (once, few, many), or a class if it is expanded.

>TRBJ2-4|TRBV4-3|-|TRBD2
TGCGCCAGCAGCCAAACCACTAGCGTTAAAAACATTCAGTACTTC
CASSQTTSVKNIQYF
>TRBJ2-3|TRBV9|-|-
TGTGCCAGCAGCGTAGCGAGACAGTACACAGATACGCAGTATTTT
CASSVARQYTDTQYF
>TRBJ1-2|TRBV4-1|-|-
TGCGCCAGCAGCCAAGATAGTGCAGGGACCAGCTATGGCTACACCTTC
CASSQDSAGTSYGYTF
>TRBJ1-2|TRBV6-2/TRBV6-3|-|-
TGTGCCAGCAGTTACTCTGGGGGGTTGAACTATGGCTACACCTTC
CASSYSGGLNYGYTF
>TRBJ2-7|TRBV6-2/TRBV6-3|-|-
TGTGCCAGCAGTTATTGGGGCAGGGGAGGCTACGAGCAGTACTTC
CASSYWGRGGYEQYF
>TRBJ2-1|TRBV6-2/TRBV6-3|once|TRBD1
TGTGCCAGCAGTTACTATGGGACAGGGGTAGGTAATGAGCAGTTCTTC
CASSYYGTGVGNEQFF
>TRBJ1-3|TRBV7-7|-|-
TGTGCCAGCAGCTTAGGTGGGGAGCCTGGAAACACCATATATTTT
CASSLGGEPGNTIYF
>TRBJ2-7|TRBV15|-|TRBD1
TGTGCCACCAGCTCAGGGGGCAGGAAAGGCGAGCAGTACTTC
CATSSGGRKGEQYF
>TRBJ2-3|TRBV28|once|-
TGTGCCAGCAGCCGTCGACTAGGGAGCACAGATACGCAGTATTTT
CASSRRLGSTDTQYF
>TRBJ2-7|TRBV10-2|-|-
TGCGCAGTGTGGTCGGCCTACGAGCAGTACTTC
CAVWSAYEQYF
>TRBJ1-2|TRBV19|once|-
TGTGCCAGTAGTATAGGGCGAGGCTACACCTTC
CASSIGRGYTF
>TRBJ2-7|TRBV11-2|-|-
TGTGCCAGCAGCTCCTCCTACGAGCAGTACTTC
CASSSSYEQYF
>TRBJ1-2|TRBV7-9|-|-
TGTGCCAGCAGCTTAACAGGCCATGGCTACACCTTC
CASSLTGHGYTF
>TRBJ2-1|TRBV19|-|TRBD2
TGTGCCAGTAGTCCTAGCGGGAGCTCCTACAATGAGCAGTTCTTC
CASSPSGSSYNEQFF
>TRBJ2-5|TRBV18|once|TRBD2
TGTGCCAGCTCACCACGTTACGGGACTAGCGTACAAGAGACCCAGTACTTC
CASSPRYGTSVQETQYF
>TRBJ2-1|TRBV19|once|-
TGTGCCAGTATAACCAGGTTCGGGGCCGCCTACAATGAGCAGTTCTTC
CASITRFGAAYNEQFF
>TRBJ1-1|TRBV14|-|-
TGTGCCAGCAGCCCACAGGGTCACCAGGACACTGAAGCTTTCTTT
CASSPQGHQDTEAFF
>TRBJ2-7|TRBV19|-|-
TGTGCCAGTAGTATAGGATGGGGAGTTACCTACGAGCAGTACTTC
CASSIGWGVTYEQYF
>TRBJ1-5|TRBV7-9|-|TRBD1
TGTGCCAGCAGCTTGCAGGGGGATCAGCCCCAGCATTTT
CASSLQGDQPQHF
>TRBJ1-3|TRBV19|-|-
TGTGCCAGTAGTTATGGTGGTCCCCACTCTGGAAACACCATATATTTT
CASSYGGPHSGNTIYF
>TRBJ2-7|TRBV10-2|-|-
TGCGCCAGCAGTGAGTCCCTCGAGGAGCCCTCCTACGAGCAGTACTTC
CASSESLEEPSYEQYF
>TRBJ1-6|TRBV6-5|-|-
TGTGCCAGCAGTTACACCCCGGGACGGGATAATTCACCCCTCCACTTT
CASSYTPGRDNSPLHF
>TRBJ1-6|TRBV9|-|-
TGTGCCAGCAGCGTAGACGGGGATAATTCACCCCTCCACTTT
CASSVDGDNSPLHF
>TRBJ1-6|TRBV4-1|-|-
TGCGCCAGCAGCCAAGTTCAGGATCAGGTTAATTCACCCCTCCACTTT
CASSQVQDQVNSPLHF
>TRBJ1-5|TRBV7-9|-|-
TGTGCCAGCAGCTCCGATATTCAGCCCCAGCATTTT
CASSSDIQPQHF
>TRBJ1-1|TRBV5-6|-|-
TGTGCCAGCAGCTTGGGGTTCTCCCCGGGGGCTGAAGCTTTCTTT
CASSLGFSPGAEAFF
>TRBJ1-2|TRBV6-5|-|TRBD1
TGTGCCAGCAGCCGCACCACAGGGGGACATGGCTACACCTTC
CASSRTTGGHGYTF
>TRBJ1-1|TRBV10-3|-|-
TGTGCCATCAGTGAATCAGGGTATGAAGCTTTCTTT
CAISESGYEAFF
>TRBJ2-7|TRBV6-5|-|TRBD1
TGTGCCAGCAGTAGGACAGGGGTATCTCCCTACGAGCAGTACTTC
CASSRTGVSPYEQYF
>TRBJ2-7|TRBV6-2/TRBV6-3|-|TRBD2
TGTGCCAGCAGTTTCCAGCGGGAGGGCTCCTACGAGCAGTACTTC
CASSFQREGSYEQYF
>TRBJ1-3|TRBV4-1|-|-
TGCGCCAGCAGCCAAGGGTCGGATCCTGGAAACACCATATATTTT
CASSQGSDPGNTIYF
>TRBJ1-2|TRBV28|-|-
TGTGCCAGCAGTTTTACAAGGGTCGGTAACTATGGCTACACCTTC
CASSFTRVGNYGYTF
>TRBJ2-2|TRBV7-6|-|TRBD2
TGTGCCAGCAGCTTAGAGGTTAGCGGGAACGCGAACACCGGGGAGCTGTTTTTT
CASSLEVSGNANTGELFF
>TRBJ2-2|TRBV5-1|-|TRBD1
TGCGCCAGCAGAAGGGACAGGGACACCGGGGAGCTGTTTTTT
CASRRDRDTGELFF
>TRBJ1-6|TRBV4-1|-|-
TGCGCCAGCAGCCTGACTTATGCGGGGGTCTACAATTCACCCCTCCACTTT
CASSLTYAGVYNSPLHF
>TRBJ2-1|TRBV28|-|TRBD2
TGTGCCAGCAGTTTGTTACAACTAGGGGCTAGCGGGAGGAGTTGGTACAATGAGCAGTTCTTC
CASSLLQLGASGRSWYNEQFF
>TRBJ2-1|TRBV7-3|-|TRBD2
TGTGCCAGCAGCCAAGCGGGGGGGTATGAGCAGTTCTTC
CASSQAGGYEQFF
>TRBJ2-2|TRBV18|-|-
TGTGCCAGCTCACCCCAGGGTTGGGAGCTGTTTTTT
CASSPQGWELFF
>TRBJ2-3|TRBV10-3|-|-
TGTGCCATCAGTGATGCAGATACGCAGTATTTT
CAISDADTQYF
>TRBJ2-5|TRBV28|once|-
TGTGCCAGCACCACCGGACAGGGAGGGGAGACCCAGTACTTC
CASTTGQGGETQYF
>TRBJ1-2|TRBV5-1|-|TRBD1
TGCGCCAGCAGCCCGGACAGGGTATCAAATGGCTACACCTTC
CASSPDRVSNGYTF
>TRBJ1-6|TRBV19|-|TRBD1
TGTGCCAGTAGTACCGGACAGGCGGGGTCACCCCTCCACTTT
CASSTGQAGSPLHF
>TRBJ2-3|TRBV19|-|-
TGTGCCAGTAGTATGGGGACTCCCGGGGGCACAGATACGCAGTATTTT
CASSMGTPGGTDTQYF
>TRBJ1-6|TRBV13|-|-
TGTGCCAGCAGCTTAGAGCTCGGGGGCCGGTCACCCCTCCACTTT
CASSLELGGRSPLHF
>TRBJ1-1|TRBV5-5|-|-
TGTGCCAGCAGCTTTGGACTGGCTGAAGCTTTCTTT
CASSFGLAEAFF
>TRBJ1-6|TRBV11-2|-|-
TGTGCCAGCAGCTTAGGGGGCCAGGGAGGTTCACCCCTCCACTTT
CASSLGGQGGSPLHF